This is a list of T cell receptor beta chains from one sample in a study of vaccination and CD4 T cells after COVID-19. TCRdb fed the PCR reads into MiXCR, producing one record per CDR3 protein. In the table there are more than 600 distinct CDR3 sequences, approximately 9.9% of which are singletons. Antigens for these TCRs are unknown. Material for sequencing was CD4+ T cells from blood, cultured in vitro. The receptors come from a human donor in good health. The CDR3 runs from the conserved cysteine through the conserved F or W. A D gene is named only where the DNA matches it firmly. Expanded clones are given a class, and other clones once, few, many or no size at all.

clone_size,v_call,j_call,d_call,cdr3_aa,cdr3_nt
NA,TRBV7-6,TRBJ1-2,TRBD1,CASSLAGDRDYGYTF,TGTGCCAGCAGCTTAGCGGGGGACAGGGACTATGGCTACACCTTC
large,TRBV20-1,TRBJ2-7,TRBD2,CSARGGGEPYEQYF,TGCAGTGCTAGAGGGGGGGGAGAACCCTACGAGCAGTACTTC
medium-sized,TRBV18,TRBJ1-1,NA,CASSPRAGPSDTEAFF,TGTGCCAGCTCACCACGGGCAGGCCCCTCGGACACTGAAGCTTTCTTT
large,TRBV6-1,TRBJ1-5,TRBD1,CASRDSGQPYSNQPQHF,TGTGCCAGCAGAGATTCGGGACAGCCATATAGCAATCAGCCCCAGCATTTT
NA,TRBV19,TRBJ2-1,TRBD2,CASSPFSGGPYNEQFF,TGTGCCAGTAGTCCCTTTAGCGGGGGACCTTACAATGAGCAGTTCTTC
large,TRBV15,TRBJ1-3,TRBD1,CATGQGSGNTIYF,TGTGCCACCGGACAGGGCTCTGGAAACACCATATATTTT
large,TRBV20-1,TRBJ1-2,NA,CSARLSGRGGRGYTF,TGCAGTGCTAGACTTAGTGGGCGGGGAGGCCGGGGCTACACCTTC
medium-sized,TRBV20-1,TRBJ2-2,TRBD2,CSARAPGSGRSTGELFF,TGCAGTGCTAGAGCCCCGGGTAGCGGGAGATCTACCGGGGAGCTGTTTTTT
medium-sized,TRBV5-1,TRBJ2-7,NA,CASSLNPTNAYEQYF,TGCGCCAGCAGCTTGAACCCCACAAATGCCTACGAGCAGTACTTC
NA,TRBV27,TRBJ2-2,TRBD2,CASSLGGRATGELFF,TGTGCCAGCAGTTTGGGTGGGAGGGCCACCGGGGAGCTGTTTTTT
large,TRBV19,TRBJ1-5,NA,CASSPLGNQPQHF,TGTGCCAGTAGTCCCCTGGGGAATCAGCCCCAGCATTTT
medium-sized,TRBV20-1,TRBJ1-4,NA,CSARAPGVNEKLFF,TGCAGTGCTAGAGCCCCAGGGGTTAATGAAAAACTGTTTTTT
large,TRBV7-9,TRBJ2-5,NA,CASSLVRGPRETQYF,TGTGCCAGCAGCTTAGTCCGTGGGCCTCGGGAGACCCAGTACTTC
large,TRBV20-1,TRBJ1-6,NA,CSAKQDNTVGSPLHF,TGCAGTGCAAAACAGGACAATACGGTGGGTTCACCCCTCCACTTT
large,TRBV6-1,TRBJ1-1,NA,CASSGEVGTEAFF,TGTGCCAGCAGCGGAGAGGTGGGGACTGAAGCTTTCTTT
hyperexpanded,TRBV6-1,TRBJ1-1,TRBD1,CASKITGEVLAFF,TGTGCCAGCAAGATTACAGGGGAAGTATTAGCTTTCTTT
medium-sized,TRBV5-6,TRBJ2-5,TRBD2,CASSFVSGMYQETQYF,TGTGCCAGCAGCTTTGTTAGCGGGATGTACCAAGAGACCCAGTACTTC
large,TRBV7-2,TRBJ1-6,NA,CASSLGVSLTLHF,TGTGCCAGCAGCTTAGGGGTTTCGCTAACCCTCCACTTT
large,TRBV7-9,TRBJ1-2,TRBD1,CASSLIRDRGPYGYTF,TGTGCCAGCAGCCTAATCCGGGACAGGGGTCCGTATGGCTACACCTTC
medium-sized,TRBV5-1,TRBJ1-1,TRBD1,CASSLETGQGYTEAFF,TGCGCCAGCAGCTTGGAAACGGGACAGGGGTACACTGAAGCTTTCTTT
medium-sized,TRBV5-4,TRBJ2-5,NA,CASSLRTVQETQYF,TGTGCCAGCAGCCTACGGACAGTACAAGAGACCCAGTACTTC
few,TRBV5-1,TRBJ2-1,TRBD2,CASSLETQLAGGDNEQFF,TGCGCCAGCAGCTTGGAAACCCAACTAGCGGGAGGGGACAATGAGCAGTTCTTC
large,TRBV10-1,TRBJ2-6,NA,CASSVERRSGANVLTF,TGCGCCAGCAGTGTTGAGCGACGCTCTGGGGCCAACGTCCTGACTTTC
few,TRBV5-1,TRBJ2-5,TRBD2,CASSQGLAEETQYF,TGCGCCAGCAGCCAGGGACTAGCGGAAGAGACCCAGTACTTC
medium-sized,TRBV5-8,TRBJ1-3,NA,CASSSGVKVSGNTIYF,TGTGCCAGCAGCTCGGGGGTTAAGGTCTCTGGAAACACCATATATTTT
hyperexpanded,TRBV5-4,TRBJ2-5,TRBD2,CASSLVLAGQETQYF,TGTGCCAGCAGCTTGGTTCTAGCGGGTCAAGAGACCCAGTACTTC
hyperexpanded,TRBV28,TRBJ2-2,NA,CASSSRGIGELFF,TGTGCCAGCAGTTCCCGTGGTATAGGGGAGCTGTTTTTT
large,TRBV27,TRBJ2-2,TRBD1,CASKRTGTNTGELFF,TGTGCCAGCAAACGGACAGGGACGAACACCGGGGAGCTGTTTTTT
NA,TRBV2,TRBJ2-1,NA,CASDREASSYNEQFF,TGTGCCAGCGATAGGGAGGCCAGCTCCTACAATGAGCAGTTCTTC
large,TRBV28,TRBJ1-1,NA,CASSNSGVMDTEAFF,TGTGCCAGCAGTAACTCAGGGGTTATGGACACTGAAGCTTTCTTT
large,TRBV6-1,TRBJ2-7,NA,CASSPRTPLWYEQYF,TGTGCCAGCAGTCCGAGGACACCCCTTTGGTACGAGCAGTACTTC
medium-sized,TRBV15,TRBJ2-1,NA,CATSRDLHDNEQFF,TGTGCCACCAGCAGAGATCTGCACGACAATGAGCAGTTCTTC